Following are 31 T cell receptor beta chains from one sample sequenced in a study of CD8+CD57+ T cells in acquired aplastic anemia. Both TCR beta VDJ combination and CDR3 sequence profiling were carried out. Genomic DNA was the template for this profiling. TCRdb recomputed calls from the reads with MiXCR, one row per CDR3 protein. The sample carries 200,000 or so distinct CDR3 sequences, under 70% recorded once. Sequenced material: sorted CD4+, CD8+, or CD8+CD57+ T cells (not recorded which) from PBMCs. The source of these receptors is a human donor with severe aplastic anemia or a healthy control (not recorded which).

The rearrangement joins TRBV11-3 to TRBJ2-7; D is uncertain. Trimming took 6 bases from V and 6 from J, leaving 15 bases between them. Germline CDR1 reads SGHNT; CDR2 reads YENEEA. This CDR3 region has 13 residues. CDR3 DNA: TGTGCCAGCAGTGTGAGACCTTCGGCCGAGCAGTACTTC. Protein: CASSVRPSAEQYF.

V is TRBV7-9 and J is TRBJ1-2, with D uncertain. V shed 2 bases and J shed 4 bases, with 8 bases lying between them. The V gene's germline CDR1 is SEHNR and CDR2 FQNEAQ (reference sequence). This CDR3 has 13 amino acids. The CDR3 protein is CASSLTDAYGYTF. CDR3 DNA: TGTGCCAGCAGCTTAACGGATGCCTATGGCTACACCTTC. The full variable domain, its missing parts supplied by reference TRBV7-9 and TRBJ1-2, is DTGVSQNPRHKITKRGQNVTFRCDPISEHNRLYWYRQTLGQGPEFLTYFQNEAQLEKSRLLSDRFSAERPKGSFSTLEIQRTEQGDSAMYLCASSLTDAYGYTFGSGTRLTVV.

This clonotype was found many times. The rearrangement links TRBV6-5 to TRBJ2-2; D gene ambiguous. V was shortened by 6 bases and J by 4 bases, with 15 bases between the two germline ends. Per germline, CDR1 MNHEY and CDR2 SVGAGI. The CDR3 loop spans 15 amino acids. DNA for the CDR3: TGTGCCAGCAGCTCGCATTTTGCGAGCACCGGGGAGCTGTTTTTT. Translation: CASSSHFASTGELFF.

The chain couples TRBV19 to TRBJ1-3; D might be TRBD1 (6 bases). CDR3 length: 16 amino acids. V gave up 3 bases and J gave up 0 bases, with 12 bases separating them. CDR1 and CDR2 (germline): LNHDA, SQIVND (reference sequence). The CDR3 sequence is CASSMNLGGSGNTIYF. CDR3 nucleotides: TGTGCCAGTAGTATGAATTTAGGGGGCTCTGGAAACACCATATATTTT.

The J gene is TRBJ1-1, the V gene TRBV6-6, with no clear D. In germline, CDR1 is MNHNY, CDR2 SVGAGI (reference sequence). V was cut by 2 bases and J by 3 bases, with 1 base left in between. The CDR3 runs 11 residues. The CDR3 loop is CASSYDTEAFF. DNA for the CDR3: TGTGCCAGCAGTTACGACACTGAAGCTTTCTTT.

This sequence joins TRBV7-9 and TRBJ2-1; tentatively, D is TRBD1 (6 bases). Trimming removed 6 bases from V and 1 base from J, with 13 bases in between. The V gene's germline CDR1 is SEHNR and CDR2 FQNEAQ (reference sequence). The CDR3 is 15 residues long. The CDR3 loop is CASSEPTGSYNEQFF. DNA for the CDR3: TGTGCCAGCAGTGAACCTACAGGGTCCTACAATGAGCAGTTCTTC.

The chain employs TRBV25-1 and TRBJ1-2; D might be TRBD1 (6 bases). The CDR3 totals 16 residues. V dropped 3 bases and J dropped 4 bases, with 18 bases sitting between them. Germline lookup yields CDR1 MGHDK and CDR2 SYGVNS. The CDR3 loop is CASSDRPTGFGYGYTF. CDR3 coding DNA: TGTGCCAGCAGTGACCGCCCTACAGGGTTCGGCTATGGCTACACCTTC.

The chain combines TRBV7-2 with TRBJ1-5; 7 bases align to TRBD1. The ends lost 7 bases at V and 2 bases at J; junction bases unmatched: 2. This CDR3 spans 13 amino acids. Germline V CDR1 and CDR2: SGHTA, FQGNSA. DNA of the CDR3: TGTGCCAGCACAGGGACAGGCAATCAGCCCCAGCATTTT. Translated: CASTGTGNQPQHF.

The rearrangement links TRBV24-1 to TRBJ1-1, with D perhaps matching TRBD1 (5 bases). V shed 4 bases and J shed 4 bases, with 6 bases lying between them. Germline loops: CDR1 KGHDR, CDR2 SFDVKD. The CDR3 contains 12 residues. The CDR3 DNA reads TGTGCCACCAGTGAGGGGGGCACTGAAGCTTTCTTT. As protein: CATSEGGTEAFF.

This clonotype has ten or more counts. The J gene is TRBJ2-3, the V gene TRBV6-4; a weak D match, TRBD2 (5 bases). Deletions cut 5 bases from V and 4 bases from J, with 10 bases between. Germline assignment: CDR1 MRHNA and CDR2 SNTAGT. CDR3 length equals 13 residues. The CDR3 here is CASSPGESDTQYF. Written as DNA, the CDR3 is TGTGCCAGCAGTCCCGGGGAGTCAGATACGCAGTATTTT.

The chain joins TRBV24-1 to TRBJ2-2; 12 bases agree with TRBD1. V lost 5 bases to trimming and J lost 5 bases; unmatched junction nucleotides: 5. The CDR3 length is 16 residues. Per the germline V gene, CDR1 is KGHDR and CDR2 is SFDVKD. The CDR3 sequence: CATSGGQGANTGELFF. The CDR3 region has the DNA TGTGCCACCAGTGGGGGACAGGGGGCTAATACCGGGGAGCTGTTTTTT.

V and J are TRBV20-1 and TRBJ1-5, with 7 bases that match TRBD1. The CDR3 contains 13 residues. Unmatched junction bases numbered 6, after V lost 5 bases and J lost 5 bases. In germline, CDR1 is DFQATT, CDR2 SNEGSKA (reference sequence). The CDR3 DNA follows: TGCAGTGCTCGTAAGGGGGCAGATCAGCCCCAGCATTTT. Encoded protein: CSARKGADQPQHF.

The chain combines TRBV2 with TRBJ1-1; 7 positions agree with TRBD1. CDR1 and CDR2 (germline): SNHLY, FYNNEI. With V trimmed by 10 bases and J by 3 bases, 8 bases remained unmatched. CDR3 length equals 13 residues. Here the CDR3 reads CAITLGTDTEAFF. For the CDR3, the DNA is TGTGCCATCACCCTCGGGACAGACACTGAAGCTTTCTTT.

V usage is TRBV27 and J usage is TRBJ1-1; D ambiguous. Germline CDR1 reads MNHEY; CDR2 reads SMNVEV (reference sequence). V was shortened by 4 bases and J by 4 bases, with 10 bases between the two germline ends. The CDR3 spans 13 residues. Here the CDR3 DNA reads TGTGCCAGCAGTTACGCACGAACCACTGAAGCTTTCTTT. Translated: CASSYARTTEAFF.

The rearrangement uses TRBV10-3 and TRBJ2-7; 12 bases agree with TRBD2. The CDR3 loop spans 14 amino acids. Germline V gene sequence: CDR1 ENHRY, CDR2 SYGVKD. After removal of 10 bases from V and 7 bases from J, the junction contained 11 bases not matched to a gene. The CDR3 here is CATASSGRAGEQYF. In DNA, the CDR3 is TGTGCCACGGCTTCTAGCGGGAGGGCCGGGGAGCAGTACTTC.

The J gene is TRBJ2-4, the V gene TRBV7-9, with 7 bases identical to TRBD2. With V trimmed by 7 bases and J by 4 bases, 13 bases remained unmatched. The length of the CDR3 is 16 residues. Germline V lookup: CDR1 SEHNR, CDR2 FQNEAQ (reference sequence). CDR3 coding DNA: TGTGCCAGCAACCCCCCCCCTAGCGGACGAAAAAACATTCAGTACTTC. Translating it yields CASNPPPSGRKNIQYF.

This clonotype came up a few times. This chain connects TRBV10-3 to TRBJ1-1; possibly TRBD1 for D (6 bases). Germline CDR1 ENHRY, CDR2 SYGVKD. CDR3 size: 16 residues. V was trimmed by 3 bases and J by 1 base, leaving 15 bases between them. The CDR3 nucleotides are TGTGCCATCAGTGATCCACGGGACAACAAGAACACTGAAGCTTTCTTT. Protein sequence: CAISDPRDNKNTEAFF.

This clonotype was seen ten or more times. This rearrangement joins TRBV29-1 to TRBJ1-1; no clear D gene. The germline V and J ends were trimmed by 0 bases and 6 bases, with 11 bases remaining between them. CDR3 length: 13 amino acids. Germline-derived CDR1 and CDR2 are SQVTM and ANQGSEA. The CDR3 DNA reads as TGCAGCGTTGAAGATCTGGCAGTCCCTGAAGCTTTCTTT. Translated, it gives CSVEDLAVPEAFF.

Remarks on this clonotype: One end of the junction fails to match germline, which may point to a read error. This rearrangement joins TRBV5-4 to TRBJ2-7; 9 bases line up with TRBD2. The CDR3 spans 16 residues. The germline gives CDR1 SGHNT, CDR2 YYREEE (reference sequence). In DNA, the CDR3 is TGTGCCAGCAGCTTGGGTGGCGGGGGGGGGTCCTGCGAGCAGTACTTC. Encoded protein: CASSLGGGGGSCEQYF.

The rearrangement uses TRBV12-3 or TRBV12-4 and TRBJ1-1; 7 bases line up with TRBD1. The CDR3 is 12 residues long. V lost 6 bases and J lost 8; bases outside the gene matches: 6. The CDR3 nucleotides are TGTGCCAGCAGGCTGACAGGGACCGAAGCTTTCTTT. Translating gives CASRLTGTEAFF.

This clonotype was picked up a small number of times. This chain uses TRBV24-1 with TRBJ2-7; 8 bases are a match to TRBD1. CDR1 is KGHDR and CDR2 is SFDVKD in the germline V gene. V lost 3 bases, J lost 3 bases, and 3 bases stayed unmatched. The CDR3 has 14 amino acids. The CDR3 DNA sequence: TGTGCCACCAGTGATCCTGGACAGGGCTACGAGCAGTACTTC. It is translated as CATSDPGQGYEQYF.

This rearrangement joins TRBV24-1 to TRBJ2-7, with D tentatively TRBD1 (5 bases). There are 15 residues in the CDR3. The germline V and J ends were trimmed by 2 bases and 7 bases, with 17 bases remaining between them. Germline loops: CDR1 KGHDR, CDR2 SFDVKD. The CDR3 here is CATSDSTSGQREQYF. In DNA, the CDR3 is TGTGCCACCAGTGATTCTACATCAGGGCAACGGGAGCAGTACTTC.

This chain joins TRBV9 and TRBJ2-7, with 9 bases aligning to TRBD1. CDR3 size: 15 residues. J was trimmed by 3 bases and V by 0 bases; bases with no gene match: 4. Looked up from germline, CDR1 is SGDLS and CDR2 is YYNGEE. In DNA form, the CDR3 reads TGTGCCAGCAGCGTAGTTATGGGACAGGGCTACGAGCAGTACTTC. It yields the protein CASSVVMGQGYEQYF.

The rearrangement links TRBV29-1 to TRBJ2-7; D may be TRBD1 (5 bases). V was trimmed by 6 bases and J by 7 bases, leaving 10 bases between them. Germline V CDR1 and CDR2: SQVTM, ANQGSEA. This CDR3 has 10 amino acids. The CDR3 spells CSVVGVEQYF. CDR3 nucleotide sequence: TGCAGCGTAGTAGGGGTGGAGCAGTACTTC.

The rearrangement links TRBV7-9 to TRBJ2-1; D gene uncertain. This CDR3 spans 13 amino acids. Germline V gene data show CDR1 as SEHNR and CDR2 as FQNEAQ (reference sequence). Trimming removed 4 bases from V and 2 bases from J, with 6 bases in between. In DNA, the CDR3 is TGTGCCAGCAGCTCCACCACCTACAATGAGCAGTTCTTC. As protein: CASSSTTYNEQFF.

The CDR3 spells CATSGIQGVDGYTF. CDR3 bases: TGTGCCACCAGTGGTATACAGGGGGTGGATGGCTACACCTTC. This chain uses TRBV24-1 with TRBJ1-2; TRBD1 matches 8 bases. In germline, CDR1 is KGHDR, CDR2 SFDVKD. This CDR3 is built from 14 residues. V shed 5 bases and J 6 bases; nucleotides not matched to a gene: 7.

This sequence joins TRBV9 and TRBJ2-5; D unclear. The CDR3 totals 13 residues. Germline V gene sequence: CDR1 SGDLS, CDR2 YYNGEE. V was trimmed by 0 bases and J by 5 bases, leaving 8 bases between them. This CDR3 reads CASSVAVWETQYF. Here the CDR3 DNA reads TGTGCCAGCAGCGTAGCGGTATGGGAGACCCAGTACTTC.

CDR3 coding DNA: TGTGCCATCAGTGGGATACTCCCCGCGAACACCGGGGAGCTGTTTTTT. Translated: CAISGILPANTGELFF. The chain carries TRBV10-3 and TRBJ2-2; no reliable D call. The germline V gene encodes CDR1 ENHRY and CDR2 SYGVKD. V lost 4 bases and J 0 bases, leaving 12 bases between the germline ends. CDR3 size: 16 residues.

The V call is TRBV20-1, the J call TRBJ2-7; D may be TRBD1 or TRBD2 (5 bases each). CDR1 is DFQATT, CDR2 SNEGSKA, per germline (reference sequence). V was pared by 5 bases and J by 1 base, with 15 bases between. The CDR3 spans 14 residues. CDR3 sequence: CSASTGAGSYEQYF. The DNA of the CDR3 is TGCAGTGCTTCCACCGGGGCCGGTTCCTACGAGCAGTACTTC.

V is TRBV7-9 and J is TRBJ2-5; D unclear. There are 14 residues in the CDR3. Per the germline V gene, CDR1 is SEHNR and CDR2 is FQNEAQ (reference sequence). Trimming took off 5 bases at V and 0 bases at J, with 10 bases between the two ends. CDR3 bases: TGTGCCAGCAGCCAGCAAATGTACCAAGAGACCCAGTACTTC. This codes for CASSQQMYQETQYF.

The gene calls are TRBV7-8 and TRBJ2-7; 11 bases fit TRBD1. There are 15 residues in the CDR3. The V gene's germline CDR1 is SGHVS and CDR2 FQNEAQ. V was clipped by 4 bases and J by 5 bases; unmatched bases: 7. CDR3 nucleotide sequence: TGTGCCAGCAGCTATGGGACAGGGGGTCGGAACGAGCAGTACTTC. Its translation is CASSYGTGGRNEQYF. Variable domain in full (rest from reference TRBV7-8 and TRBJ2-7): GAGVSQSPRYKVAKRGQDVALRCDPISGHVSLFWYQQALGQGPEFLTYFQNEAQLDKSGLPSDRFFAERPEGSVSTLKIQRTQQEDSAVYLCASSYGTGGRNEQYFGPGTRLTVT.